The T cell receptor (beta chain) under discussion was sequenced for a study of control samples from healthy donors and cancer patients. This CDR3 spans 18 amino acids. Trimming left V 1 base short and J 1 base short, with 16 bases between. CDR1 is LGHDT, CDR2 YNNKEL, per germline (reference sequence). The table came from immunoSEQ multiplex PCR; TCRdb's copy has only in-frame clones and leaves some out. Among some 120,000 clones listed, around 89% were seen once. The chain links TRBV3-1 (or the pseudogene TRBV3-2) to TRBJ2-2, with D possibly matching TRBD2 (6 bases). The source is a woman aged 45-60 years with colorectal cancer. Sequencing used PBMCs. The CDR3 loop reads CASSQVWGDLENTGELFF. In nucleotides, the CDR3 is TGTGCCAGCAGCCAAGTCTGGGGGGACCTAGAGAACACCGGGGAGCTGTTTTTT.